This is a list of T cell receptor beta chains from one sample in a study of CD8 T cells in Susac syndrome. TCRdb re-derived calls from the immunoSEQ multiplex PCR reads in MiXCR, one entry per CDR3 protein. The sample has around 200,000 distinct CDR3 sequences, about 94% seen once. Sequenced material: CD4+ T cells from PBMCs. The source of these receptors is a human donor with multiple sclerosis. Both conserved end residues are part of each CDR3. The order of the fields is V gene, D gene, J gene, clone size, CDR3 DNA, CDR3 protein. D genes are given only for firm matches. Size is omitted from some rows. Given values are once, few, many or a class for expanded clones.

v_gene: TRBV15
d_gene: -
j_gene: TRBJ2-5
abundance: once
CDR3nt: TGTGCCACCGGTCCCGGCGGGGCCCAAGAGACCCAGTACTTC
CDR3aa: CATGPGGAQETQYF

v_gene: TRBV14
d_gene: TRBD1
j_gene: TRBJ2-7
abundance: -
CDR3nt: TGTGCCAGCAGCCAAGCCCGGGACAGACTCTACGAGCAGTACTTC
CDR3aa: CASSQARDRLYEQYF

v_gene: TRBV12-3/TRBV12-4
d_gene: -
j_gene: TRBJ2-7
abundance: -
CDR3nt: TGTGCCAGCAGTTCCACTGATCTGGAGCAGTACTTC
CDR3aa: CASSSTDLEQYF

v_gene: TRBV7-6
d_gene: TRBD2
j_gene: TRBJ2-7
abundance: -
CDR3nt: TGTGCCAGCAGCTTTGTCCCGGGACTAGCGGGGGGTTCCTACGAGCAGTACTTC
CDR3aa: CASSFVPGLAGGSYEQYF

v_gene: TRBV7-7
d_gene: -
j_gene: TRBJ2-5
abundance: -
CDR3nt: TGTGCCAGCAGCTTAAGAGGCCCTGGGGAGACCCAGTACTTC
CDR3aa: CASSLRGPGETQYF

v_gene: TRBV20-1
d_gene: TRBD2
j_gene: TRBJ2-1
abundance: once
CDR3nt: TGCAGTGCTAGTTTAGCGGGGGATCTATACAATGAGCAGTTCTTC
CDR3aa: CSASLAGDLYNEQFF

v_gene: TRBV29-1
d_gene: TRBD1
j_gene: TRBJ1-5
abundance: -
CDR3nt: TGCAGCGTTGTAGCAGGGGGCTCCGCCAATTTGGCCCAGCATTTT
CDR3aa: CSVVAGGSANLAQHF

v_gene: TRBV7-9
d_gene: -
j_gene: TRBJ1-6
abundance: -
CDR3nt: TGTGCCAGCAGCCCAGGGTGGGATAATTCACCCCTCCACTTT
CDR3aa: CASSPGWDNSPLHF

v_gene: TRBV6-6
d_gene: -
j_gene: TRBJ2-5
abundance: -
CDR3nt: TGTGCCAGCAGTACGACGACGGTGTCCCAGTACTTC
CDR3aa: CASSTTTVSQYF

v_gene: TRBV5-1
d_gene: TRBD1
j_gene: TRBJ2-2
abundance: -
CDR3nt: TGCGCCAGCAGCCCCGGACAGGGTGGCACCGGGGAGCTGTTTTTT
CDR3aa: CASSPGQGGTGELFF

v_gene: TRBV5-6
d_gene: TRBD2
j_gene: TRBJ2-5
abundance: -
CDR3nt: TGTGCCAGCAGCCCCGGGGGGTCTCTAGGGGAGACCCAGTACTTC
CDR3aa: CASSPGGSLGETQYF

v_gene: TRBV3-1
d_gene: -
j_gene: TRBJ2-5
abundance: -
CDR3nt: TGTGCCAGCAGCCAGTCGGAAGAGACCCAGTACTTC
CDR3aa: CASSQSEETQYF

v_gene: TRBV29-1
d_gene: TRBD1
j_gene: TRBJ2-1
abundance: -
CDR3nt: TGCAGCGCTATGGGACAGGCATACAATGAGCAGTTCTTC
CDR3aa: CSAMGQAYNEQFF

v_gene: TRBV3-1
d_gene: -
j_gene: TRBJ2-2
abundance: -
CDR3nt: TGTGCCAGCAGCCTACTACAGGGAGGGGAGCTGTTTTTT
CDR3aa: CASSLLQGGELFF

v_gene: TRBV30
d_gene: -
j_gene: TRBJ2-7
abundance: -
CDR3nt: TGTGCCTGGAGTGTACAGGGCCTAGAGTACGAGCAGTACTTC
CDR3aa: CAWSVQGLEYEQYF

v_gene: TRBV5-1
d_gene: -
j_gene: TRBJ2-7
abundance: -
CDR3nt: TGCGCCAGCTCCAGGGAGAGCTACTCCTACGAGCAGTACTTC
CDR3aa: CASSRESYSYEQYF

v_gene: TRBV6-5
d_gene: -
j_gene: TRBJ2-7
abundance: -
CDR3nt: TGTGCCAGCAGTTACTCGGGCAGGGCTTACGAGCAGTACTTC
CDR3aa: CASSYSGRAYEQYF

v_gene: TRBV6-5
d_gene: -
j_gene: TRBJ1-1
abundance: -
CDR3nt: TGTGCCAGCAGGGAGCGGGGCGCGAACACTGAAGCTTTCTTT
CDR3aa: CASRERGANTEAFF

v_gene: TRBV9
d_gene: -
j_gene: TRBJ1-6
abundance: few
CDR3nt: TGTGCCAGCAGCCAAGATCCAAGGAATTCACCCCTCCACTTT
CDR3aa: CASSQDPRNSPLHF

v_gene: TRBV25-1
d_gene: -
j_gene: TRBJ2-7
abundance: -
CDR3nt: TGTGCCAGCAGTGGACACGGGTCCTACGAGCAGTACTTC
CDR3aa: CASSGHGSYEQYF

v_gene: TRBV20-1
d_gene: TRBD2
j_gene: TRBJ2-7
abundance: few
CDR3nt: TGCAGTGCTAGATCGGGGGGAGGGTACGAGCAGTACTTC
CDR3aa: CSARSGGGYEQYF

v_gene: TRBV6-5
d_gene: -
j_gene: TRBJ2-2
abundance: -
CDR3nt: TGTGCCAGCAGTTACGTTGCAGGTTCTTATGCCGGGGAGCTGTTTTTT
CDR3aa: CASSYVAGSYAGELFF

v_gene: TRBV12-3/TRBV12-4
d_gene: TRBD1
j_gene: TRBJ2-4
abundance: -
CDR3nt: TGTGCCAGCATCCCCCCGGGACAGGGAAACATTCAGTACTTC
CDR3aa: CASIPPGQGNIQYF

v_gene: TRBV18
d_gene: -
j_gene: TRBJ1-5
abundance: -
CDR3nt: TGTGCCAGCTCACCAGGGACGCAGTCCCAGCATTTT
CDR3aa: CASSPGTQSQHF

v_gene: TRBV20-1
d_gene: TRBD1
j_gene: TRBJ1-2
abundance: -
CDR3nt: TGCAGTGCGACTGGACAGGCTAACTATGGCTACACCTTC
CDR3aa: CSATGQANYGYTF

v_gene: TRBV7-3
d_gene: -
j_gene: TRBJ2-2
abundance: -
CDR3nt: TGTGCCAGCAGCTCGGGGACATCGATACACACCGGGGAGCTGTTTTTT
CDR3aa: CASSSGTSIHTGELFF

v_gene: TRBV2
d_gene: -
j_gene: TRBJ2-7
abundance: -
CDR3nt: TGTGCCAGCACTCTTGGGGACCGCTACGAGCAGTACTTC
CDR3aa: CASTLGDRYEQYF

v_gene: TRBV30
d_gene: -
j_gene: TRBJ2-2
abundance: once
CDR3nt: TGTGCCTGGAGGAAGGACGGGGGGCAATGGGAGCTGTTTTTT
CDR3aa: CAWRKDGGQWELFF

v_gene: TRBV12-3/TRBV12-4
d_gene: -
j_gene: TRBJ2-7
abundance: -
CDR3nt: TGTGCCAGCACTCCAAGGGTCAGGGCCCACGAGCAGTACTTC
CDR3aa: CASTPRVRAHEQYF

v_gene: TRBV6-2/TRBV6-3
d_gene: -
j_gene: TRBJ2-1
abundance: -
CDR3nt: TGTGCCAGCAGTTCCGGAGGCGAGCAGTTCTTC
CDR3aa: CASSSGGEQFF

v_gene: TRBV30
d_gene: -
j_gene: TRBJ2-2
abundance: -
CDR3nt: TGTGCCTGGAGCGGGACCTCCGGCGGGGAGCTGTTTTTT
CDR3aa: CAWSGTSGGELFF

v_gene: TRBV6-6
d_gene: -
j_gene: TRBJ1-2
abundance: once
CDR3nt: TGTGCCAGCAGTTACAGGCCAGTCGGCTTTGATGGCTACACCTTC
CDR3aa: CASSYRPVGFDGYTF

v_gene: TRBV5-1
d_gene: -
j_gene: TRBJ2-1
abundance: -
CDR3nt: TGCGCCAGCAGCCTCGAGGTGGGGGGGCTGGCCAATGAGCAGTTCTTC
CDR3aa: CASSLEVGGLANEQFF

v_gene: TRBV29-1
d_gene: TRBD1
j_gene: TRBJ1-4
abundance: -
CDR3nt: TGCAGCGTTGAAGGGACAGGGGATAATGAAAAACTGTTTTTT
CDR3aa: CSVEGTGDNEKLFF

v_gene: TRBV4-3
d_gene: -
j_gene: TRBJ1-6
abundance: once
CDR3nt: TGCGCCAGCAGCCAAGATTTAGAAAGGGGTAATTCACCCCTCCACTTT
CDR3aa: CASSQDLERGNSPLHF

v_gene: TRBV20-1
d_gene: TRBD2
j_gene: TRBJ2-7
abundance: once
CDR3nt: TGCAGTGGGGCCGGACTAGCTGGCGAGCAGTACTTC
CDR3aa: CSGAGLAGEQYF

v_gene: TRBV5-1
d_gene: TRBD1
j_gene: TRBJ1-6
abundance: -
CDR3nt: TGCGCCAGCAGCTGGGGGACAGGGGGCTCCTATAATTCACCCCTCCACTTT
CDR3aa: CASSWGTGGSYNSPLHF

v_gene: TRBV20-1
d_gene: -
j_gene: TRBJ2-5
abundance: -
CDR3nt: TGCAGTGCTAGGAGGGGGGGCCTGGAGACCCAGTACTTC
CDR3aa: CSARRGGLETQYF

v_gene: TRBV29-1
d_gene: -
j_gene: TRBJ2-3
abundance: -
CDR3nt: TGCAGCGTTGAAGCTCCAGGGCTCTCAGATACGCAGTATTTT
CDR3aa: CSVEAPGLSDTQYF

v_gene: TRBV6-2/TRBV6-3
d_gene: -
j_gene: TRBJ2-1
abundance: -
CDR3nt: TGTGCCAGCAGTCGATCCGGGCCGGGGCAGTTCTTC
CDR3aa: CASSRSGPGQFF

v_gene: TRBV29-1
d_gene: -
j_gene: TRBJ1-2
abundance: -
CDR3nt: TGCAGCGTAGTCCCCCGGGGGGGCTATGGCTACACCTTC
CDR3aa: CSVVPRGGYGYTF

v_gene: TRBV2
d_gene: TRBD1
j_gene: TRBJ1-5
abundance: -
CDR3nt: TGTGCCAGCAGTCGGGACAGGTACAATCAGCCCCAGCATTTT
CDR3aa: CASSRDRYNQPQHF

v_gene: TRBV5-1
d_gene: -
j_gene: TRBJ1-1
abundance: -
CDR3nt: TGCGCCAGCAGCGAGGACCCGCCGGTTACTGAAGCTTTCTTT
CDR3aa: CASSEDPPVTEAFF

v_gene: TRBV6-6
d_gene: -
j_gene: TRBJ1-3
abundance: -
CDR3nt: TGTGCCAGCAGTTACGGGGACGGCACTGGAAACACCATATATTTT
CDR3aa: CASSYGDGTGNTIYF

v_gene: TRBV11-2
d_gene: TRBD1
j_gene: TRBJ2-6
abundance: -
CDR3nt: TGTGCCAGCAGCGGGGCTTTGACAGGGGGCGTAGGCTCTGGGGCCAACGTCCTGACTTTC
CDR3aa: CASSGALTGGVGSGANVLTF

v_gene: TRBV27
d_gene: TRBD2
j_gene: TRBJ2-1
abundance: -
CDR3nt: TGTGCCAGCAATGGGGCGGGGGTCAATGAGCAGTTCTTC
CDR3aa: CASNGAGVNEQFF

v_gene: TRBV20-1
d_gene: -
j_gene: TRBJ1-6
abundance: -
CDR3nt: TGCAGTGCGTCGGTCAGACCCTATAATTCACCCCTCCACTTT
CDR3aa: CSASVRPYNSPLHF

v_gene: TRBV3-1
d_gene: -
j_gene: TRBJ1-1
abundance: -
CDR3nt: TGTGCCAGCAGCCAAGTGGCAGGGGTTGAAGCTTTCTTT
CDR3aa: CASSQVAGVEAFF

v_gene: TRBV20-1
d_gene: -
j_gene: TRBJ1-5
abundance: once
CDR3nt: TGCAGTGTCTTAGCAGGGGCTTCCAATCAGCCCCAGCATTTT
CDR3aa: CSVLAGASNQPQHF

v_gene: TRBV29-1
d_gene: TRBD1
j_gene: TRBJ2-7
abundance: -
CDR3nt: TGCAGCGTTGGGGACAGGGGAATGAGCGAGCAGTACTTC
CDR3aa: CSVGDRGMSEQYF

v_gene: TRBV9
d_gene: TRBD2
j_gene: TRBJ2-3
abundance: -
CDR3nt: TGTGCCAGCAGCGTAGCGGTAGCGGGGGGGGTAGATACGCAGTATTTT
CDR3aa: CASSVAVAGGVDTQYF

v_gene: TRBV7-9
d_gene: TRBD1
j_gene: TRBJ1-1
abundance: -
CDR3nt: TGTGCCAGCAGCTTACGGGACAGATTTCTTGAAGCTTTCTTT
CDR3aa: CASSLRDRFLEAFF

v_gene: TRBV29-1
d_gene: TRBD1
j_gene: TRBJ2-3
abundance: -
CDR3nt: TGCAGCGTTGGGACAGGGATTAGGGGAGATACGCAGTATTTT
CDR3aa: CSVGTGIRGDTQYF

v_gene: TRBV6-2/TRBV6-3
d_gene: -
j_gene: TRBJ2-7
abundance: -
CDR3nt: TGTGCCAGCAGAGGACAGGGAGGGGACGAGCAGTACTTC
CDR3aa: CASRGQGGDEQYF

v_gene: TRBV12-3/TRBV12-4
d_gene: TRBD1
j_gene: TRBJ1-2
abundance: once
CDR3nt: TGTGCCAGCAGTTTAACGAACCGGGACAGCTATGGCTACACCTTC
CDR3aa: CASSLTNRDSYGYTF